The 30 T cell receptor beta chains below come from one sample, sequenced in a study of blood T cell repertoires in COVID-19. TCRdb's table, derived via immunoSEQ multiplex PCR, lists solely in-frame clones and lacks some. The sample includes around 30,000 clones, around 87% of them seen just once. Sequenced sample: peripheral blood. All receptors come from a human donor in a cohort sampled during active COVID-19. The donor label of this sample is uncertain.

This chain connects TRBV15 to TRBJ1-5; a possible D gene is TRBD1 (5 bases). V lost 4 bases and J lost 0, with 13 bases in between. Looked up from germline, CDR1 is LNHNV and CDR2 is YYDKDF (reference sequence). CDR3 length: 16 amino acids. CDR3 DNA sequence: TGTGCCACCAGCACCTCCGCAGGGTATAGCAATCAGCCCCAGCATTTT. It codes for CATSTSAGYSNQPQHF.

The gene calls are TRBV14 and TRBJ2-1, with 9 bases matching TRBD2. The germline V gene encodes CDR1 SGHDN and CDR2 FVKESK. CDR3 length: 17 amino acids. V was pared by 0 bases and J by 7 bases, with 10 bases of the junction left unmatched. The CDR3 spells CASSQDRRLAGWNEQFF. The CDR3 coding sequence is TGTGCCAGCAGCCAAGATCGCCGCCTAGCGGGGTGGAATGAGCAGTTCTTC.

V is TRBV6-5 and J is TRBJ1-5; 7 positions agree with TRBD1. V lost 6 bases to trimming and J lost 4 bases; unmatched junction nucleotides: 6. CDR3 length equals 14 residues. CDR1 is MNHEY and CDR2 is SVGAGI in the germline V gene. The DNA for the CDR3 is TGTGCCAGCAGCACAGGGGAAAGGAATCAGCCCCAGCATTTT. It yields the protein CASSTGERNQPQHF.

V and J are TRBV5-1 and TRBJ1-4; TRBD1 aligns across 9 bases. Germline CDR1 is SGHRS and CDR2 is YFSETQ. The junction had 13 bases not matched to a gene; V was cut back by 3 bases and J by 10 bases. The CDR3 consists of 16 residues. CDR3 region: CASSSAGQGLRVKLFF. The CDR3 DNA reads TGCGCCAGCAGCTCGGCGGGACAGGGATTGAGGGTAAAACTGTTTTTT.

This rearrangement joins TRBV5-1 to TRBJ2-5, with 8 bases that match TRBD1. The CDR3 spans 15 residues. CDR1 and CDR2 (germline): SGHRS, YFSETQ. Trimming took 0 bases from V and 5 from J; bases not matched to a gene: 6. The CDR3: CASSLAGGAWETQYF. The CDR3 coding sequence is TGCGCCAGCAGCTTGGCAGGGGGCGCTTGGGAGACCCAGTACTTC.

A few counts support this clone. This sequence joins TRBV7-2 and TRBJ2-7; D is uncertain. Looked up from germline, CDR1 is SGHTA and CDR2 is FQGNSA. The CDR3 sequence is 13 residues long. The V end was cut by 5 bases, the J end by 4 bases, with 12 bases between. CDR3 sequence (DNA): TGTGCCAGCAGCAAAAACCCCGGGTACGAGCAGTACTTC. Translation: CASSKNPGYEQYF.

The J gene is TRBJ2-7, the V gene TRBV19, with D perhaps TRBD2 (5 bases). This CDR3 comprises 12 residues. The V end lost 6 bases, the J end lost 3 bases, and 9 bases lay between the germline ends. Germline V CDR1 and CDR2: LNHDA, SQIVND (reference sequence). This CDR3 is CASSPDYYEQYF. The CDR3, as DNA: TGTGCCAGTAGCCCCGACTACTACGAGCAGTACTTC.

V gene TRBV3-1 (or the pseudogene TRBV3-2) combines with J gene TRBJ1-1; 8 nucleotides agree with TRBD1. CDR1 is LGHDT, CDR2 YNNKEL, per germline (reference sequence). CDR3 length: 13 amino acids. Trimming removed 2 bases from V and 5 bases from J; junction bases left unmatched: 1. The CDR3 sequence: CASSQRQGTEAFF. The CDR3, as DNA: TGTGCCAGCAGCCAAAGACAGGGGACTGAAGCTTTCTTT.

The CDR3 coding sequence is TGTGCCAGCAGCCTAAGCCGGGGGCAAGAGACCCAGTACTTC. This translates into CASSLSRGQETQYF. This chain links TRBV27 with TRBJ2-5, with D perhaps TRBD2 (6 bases). CDR1 and CDR2 from the germline V gene are MNHEY and SMNVEV (reference sequence). The V gene lost 6 bases and the J gene lost 2 bases, with 13 bases spanning the gap. The CDR3 is 14 residues long.

The chain links TRBV20-1 to TRBJ2-5; tentatively, D is TRBD1 (5 bases). This CDR3 is 11 amino acids long. Germline V gene lookup returns CDR1 DFQATT and CDR2 SNEGSKA (reference sequence). The ends were cut back, 3 bases at V and 3 bases at J, with 5 bases in the middle. The CDR3 protein is CSASREETQYF. CDR3 bases: TGCAGTGCTAGCAGGGAAGAGACCCAGTACTTC.

This chain links TRBV7-2 with TRBJ1-3; the D gene is possibly TRBD1 (5 bases). CDR1 and CDR2 from the germline V gene are SGHTA and FQGNSA. CDR3 size: 16 residues. V was trimmed by 5 bases and J by 0 bases, leaving 14 bases between them. This CDR3 is CASSPWTFHSGNTIYF. The DNA of the CDR3 is TGTGCCAGCAGCCCCTGGACATTCCACTCTGGAAACACCATATATTTT.

This chain joins TRBV6-2 or TRBV6-3 and TRBJ2-3; 8 nucleotides match TRBD2. With V trimmed by 5 bases and J by 1 base, 8 bases remained unmatched. Germline V lookup: CDR1 MNHEY, CDR2 SVGEGT. There are 16 residues in the CDR3. DNA for the CDR3: TGTGCCAGCAGTCCCACCGGGGGGGGAGGCACAGATACGCAGTATTTT. It yields the protein CASSPTGGGGTDTQYF.

This clone was detected only once. The V and J genes are TRBV5-1 and TRBJ2-3, with a tentative D call TRBD2 (7 bases). CDR1 is SGHRS, CDR2 YFSETQ, per germline. The CDR3 covers 15 residues. Trimming took 1 base from V and 6 from J, leaving 15 bases between them. The CDR3: CASSLKAGRGDTQYF. The CDR3 DNA is TGCGCCAGCAGCTTGAAGGCGGGGAGGGGGGATACGCAGTATTTT. Filled out from reference TRBV5-1 and TRBJ2-3, the complete variable domain reads KAGVTQTPRYLIKTRGQQVTLSCSPISGHRSVSWYQQTPGQGLQFLFEYFSETQRNKGNFPGRFSGRQFSNSRSEMNVSTLELGDSALYLCASSLKAGRGDTQYFGPGTRLTVL.

The CDR3 here is CASSPQKWAGRDQPQHF. CDR3 coding DNA: TGCGCCAGCAGCCCACAGAAATGGGCCGGCAGGGATCAGCCCCAGCATTTT. J is TRBJ1-5 and V is TRBV4-1; possibly TRBD1 for D (5 bases). Germline V lookup: CDR1 MGHRA, CDR2 YSYEKL. V was shortened by 4 bases and J by 5 bases, with 21 bases between the two germline ends. The CDR3 covers 17 residues.

The chain couples TRBV20-1 to TRBJ2-5; D may be TRBD2 (5 bases). Germline V gene lookup returns CDR1 DFQATT and CDR2 SNEGSKA (reference sequence). Trimming stripped 3 bases from V and 1 base from J, with 9 bases between. The CDR3 spans 13 residues. This chain's CDR3 is CSASPGLQETQYF. In nucleotides, the CDR3 is TGCAGTGCTAGTCCTGGACTCCAAGAGACCCAGTACTTC.

Points on this clone: A much larger clone sits a single nucleotide away, making a read error possible. Other DNA sequences in the same sample also yield this CDR3. The J gene is TRBJ1-3, the V gene TRBV9, with D possibly being TRBD1 (5 bases). The germline gives CDR1 SGDLS, CDR2 YYNGEE. V was cut by 0 bases and J by 4 bases, with 5 bases left in between. The CDR3 has 13 residues. The CDR3 is CASSVEGGNTIYF. CDR3 bases: TGTGCCAGCAGCGTAGAGGGGGGAAACACCATATATTTT.

V usage is TRBV18 and J usage is TRBJ1-1; 7 bases are a match to TRBD1. This CDR3 contains 15 residues. The J segment lost 5 bases and the V segment lost 5 bases, leaving 11 bases of the junction unmatched. Germline V gene data show CDR1 as KGHSH and CDR2 as LQKENI. The CDR3: CASSADNSGGTEAFF. In DNA form, the CDR3 reads TGTGCCAGCTCAGCCGACAACTCAGGGGGAACTGAAGCTTTCTTT.

The chain combines TRBV2 with TRBJ1-5, with D possibly TRBD1 on 5 matching bases. V was trimmed by 8 bases and J by 2 bases, leaving 13 bases between them. This CDR3 has 14 amino acids. Germline CDR1 is SNHLY and CDR2 is FYNNEI. CDR3 region: CASGGGRGNQPQHF. The DNA for the CDR3 is TGTGCCAGCGGGGGAGGGCGCGGCAATCAGCCCCAGCATTTT.

The chain employs TRBV28 and TRBJ2-7; possible D gene TRBD2, 5 bases. The V gene lost 7 bases and the J gene lost 3 bases, with 19 bases spanning the gap. Germline loops: CDR1 MDHEN, CDR2 SYDVKM. The CDR3 extends over 15 amino acids. The CDR3 region is CASTDSGAGNYEQYF. In DNA, the CDR3 is TGTGCCAGCACTGATTCGGGCGCCGGGAACTACGAGCAGTACTTC.

The chain employs TRBV29-1 and TRBJ2-7; no definite D call. CDR1 and CDR2 (germline): SQVTM, ANQGSEA. The CDR3 covers 11 residues. V dropped 7 bases and J dropped 0 bases, with 7 bases sitting between them. The CDR3 DNA follows: TGCAGCGCCGTCGGCTCCTACGAGCAGTACTTC. It codes for CSAVGSYEQYF.

The chain uses TRBV5-1 and TRBJ1-5; 7 nucleotides match TRBD1. V shed 3 bases and J 0 bases; nucleotides not matched to a gene: 3. The length of the CDR3 is 15 residues. Per the germline V gene, CDR1 is SGHRS and CDR2 is YFSETQ. CDR3 nucleotide sequence: TGCGCCAGCAGCTCTACAGGGGATAGCAATCAGCCCCAGCATTTT. Protein: CASSSTGDSNQPQHF.

V usage is TRBV6-1 and J usage is TRBJ2-7; 7 nucleotides match TRBD1. Germline CDR1 MNHNS, CDR2 SASEGT. V was pared by 1 base and J by 4 bases, with 7 bases of the junction left unmatched. This CDR3 comprises 15 residues. This chain's CDR3 is CASSEDIQGLYEQYF. Written as DNA, the CDR3 is TGTGCCAGCAGTGAAGATATACAGGGGCTATACGAGCAGTACTTC.

V and J are TRBV25-1 and TRBJ2-5, with 7 bases matching TRBD1. J gave up 5 bases and V 6 bases, and 12 bases lay outside the gene matches. The germline V gene encodes CDR1 MGHDK and CDR2 SYGVNS. The CDR3 is 15 residues long. CDR3 nucleotides: TGTGCCAGCAGGCGATCCACAGGGGAATGGGAGACCCAGTACTTC. Translating it yields CASRRSTGEWETQYF. Variable domain in full (rest from reference TRBV25-1 and TRBJ2-5): EADIYQTPRYLVIGTGKKITLECSQTMGHDKMYWYQQDPGMELHLIHYSYGVNSTEKGDLSSESTVSRIRTEHFPLTLESARPSHTSQYLCASRRSTGEWETQYFGPGTRLLVL.

The chain links TRBV28 to TRBJ1-2; D unclear. In germline, CDR1 is MDHEN, CDR2 SYDVKM. The CDR3 has 13 residues. Deletions cut 4 bases from V and 2 bases from J, with 8 bases between. For the CDR3, the DNA is TGTGCCAGCAGTTCAACAGCAAACTATGGCTACACCTTC. Its translation: CASSSTANYGYTF.

The rearrangement joins TRBV7-2 to TRBJ2-2, with D possibly being TRBD1 (6 bases). Per the germline V gene, CDR1 is SGHTA and CDR2 is FQGNSA. V was pared by 5 bases and J by 4 bases, with 14 bases between. CDR3 length equals 15 residues. The CDR3 coding sequence is TGTGCCAGCAGCCCCACAACAGGGTCCACCGGGGAGCTGTTTTTT. Translation: CASSPTTGSTGELFF.

The chain uses TRBV29-1 and TRBJ1-1, with D unresolved. The germline gives CDR1 SQVTM, CDR2 ANQGSEA. Trimming shortened V by 5 bases and J by 2 bases, and 18 bases separated the two germline ends. The CDR3 runs 15 residues. The CDR3 spells CSVRYYVGYNTEAFF. The CDR3 region has the DNA TGCAGCGTTCGATATTATGTGGGCTATAACACTGAAGCTTTCTTT.

V gene TRBV4-1 combines with J gene TRBJ2-5; 9 nucleotides agree with TRBD2. With 1 base clipped from V and 2 bases from J, the junction kept 5 bases outside the gene matches. The germline CDR1 and CDR2 sequences are MGHRA and YSYEKL. The CDR3 consists of 16 residues. The CDR3 loop is CASSQARGGDQETQYF. Written as DNA, the CDR3 is TGCGCCAGCAGCCAAGCCCGCGGGGGGGATCAAGAGACCCAGTACTTC.

Notes on this clone: This sample also contains other DNA sequences that code for the same CDR3. This chain joins TRBV5-5 and TRBJ1-2, with unresolved D. The V gene's germline CDR1 is SGHKS and CDR2 YYEKEE (reference sequence). The CDR3 covers 12 residues. Trimming stripped 0 bases from V and 4 bases from J, with 4 bases between. The CDR3 loop is CASSLDSYGYTF. The CDR3 DNA reads TGTGCCAGCAGCTTGGACAGCTATGGCTACACCTTC. Looking up the rest from reference TRBV5-5 and TRBJ1-2 gives the full variable domain: DAGVTQSPTHLIKTRGQQVTLRCSPISGHKSVSWYQQVLGQGPQFIFQYYEKEERGRGNFPDRFSARQFPNYSSELNVNALLLGDSALYLCASSLDSYGYTFGSGTRLTVV.

The genes are TRBV12-2 and TRBJ1-6; the D call in the table, TRBD1, was not verified against the DNA. TRBV12-2 represents a pseudogene. The CDR3 is made up of 16 amino acids. The CDR3 sequence: CASRLASGTGESPLHF. In DNA form, the CDR3 reads TGTGCAAGTCGCTTAGCATCTGGGACAGGGGAGTCACCCCTCCACTTT.

This chain connects TRBV6-5 to TRBJ1-1; D ambiguous. Per the germline V gene, CDR1 is MNHEY and CDR2 is SVGAGI. The CDR3 loop spans 15 amino acids. Trimming took 6 bases from V and 0 from J, leaving 14 bases between them. The chain's CDR3 is CASRIEAFMNTEAFF. CDR3 bases: TGTGCCAGCAGAATAGAGGCGTTTATGAACACTGAAGCTTTCTTT.